Listed here is a single TCR beta chain. This entry is derived from a study of T-cell memory formation after mild COVID-19. Per germline, CDR1 MDHEN and CDR2 SYDVKM. The CDR3 consists of 14 residues. The V gene lost 8 bases and the J gene lost 0 bases, with 13 bases spanning the gap. TCRdb recomputed calls from the 5' RACE reads with MiXCR, one row per CDR3 protein. The sample carries 300,000 to 400,000 distinct CDR3 sequences, approximately 15% recorded once. The rearrangement joins TRBV28 to TRBJ1-2, with a tentative D call TRBD1 (6 bases). The source material was PBMCs or a T cell subset sorted from them (not recorded which). This clonotype originated in a man between 18 and 29 years old who had mild COVID-19 (a few samples of this study predate the infection). Cell type and time point are not known. DNA for the CDR3: TGTGCCAGCGGTGAGGGGGGTGCTAACTATGGCTACACCTTC. The encoded protein is CASGEGGANYGYTF.